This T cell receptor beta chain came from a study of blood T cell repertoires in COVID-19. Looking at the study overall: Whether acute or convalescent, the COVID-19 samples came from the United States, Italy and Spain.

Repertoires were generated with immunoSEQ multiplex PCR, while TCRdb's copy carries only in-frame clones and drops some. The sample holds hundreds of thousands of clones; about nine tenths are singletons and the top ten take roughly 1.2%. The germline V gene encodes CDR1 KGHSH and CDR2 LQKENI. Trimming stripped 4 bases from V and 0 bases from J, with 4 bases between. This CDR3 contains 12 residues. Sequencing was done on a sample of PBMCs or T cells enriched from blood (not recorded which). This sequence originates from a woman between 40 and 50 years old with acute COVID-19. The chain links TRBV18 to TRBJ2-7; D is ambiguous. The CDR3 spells CASSHNSYEQYF. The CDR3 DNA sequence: TGTGCCAGCTCACACAACTCCTACGAGCAGTACTTC.